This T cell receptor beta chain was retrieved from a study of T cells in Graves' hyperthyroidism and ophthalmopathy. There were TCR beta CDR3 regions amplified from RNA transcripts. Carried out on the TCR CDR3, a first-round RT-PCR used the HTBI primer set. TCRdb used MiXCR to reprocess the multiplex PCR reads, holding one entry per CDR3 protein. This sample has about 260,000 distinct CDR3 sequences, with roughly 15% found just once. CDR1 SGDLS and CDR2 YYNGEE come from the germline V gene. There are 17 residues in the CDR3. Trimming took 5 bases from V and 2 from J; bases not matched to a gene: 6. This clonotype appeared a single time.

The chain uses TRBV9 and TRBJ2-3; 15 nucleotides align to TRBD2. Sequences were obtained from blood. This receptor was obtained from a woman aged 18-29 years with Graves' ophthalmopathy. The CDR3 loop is CASSGTSGGRNTDTQYF. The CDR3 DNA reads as TGTGCCAGCAGTGGGACTAGCGGGGGGCGGAACACAGATACGCAGTATTTT.